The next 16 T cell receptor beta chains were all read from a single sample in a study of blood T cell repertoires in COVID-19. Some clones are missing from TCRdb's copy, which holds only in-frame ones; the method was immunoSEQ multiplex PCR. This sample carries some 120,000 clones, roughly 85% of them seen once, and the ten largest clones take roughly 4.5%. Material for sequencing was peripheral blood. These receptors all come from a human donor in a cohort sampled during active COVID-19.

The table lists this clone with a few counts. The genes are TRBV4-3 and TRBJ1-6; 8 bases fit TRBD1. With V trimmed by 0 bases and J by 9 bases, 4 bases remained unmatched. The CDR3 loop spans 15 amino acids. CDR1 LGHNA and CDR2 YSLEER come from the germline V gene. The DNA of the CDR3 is TGCGCCAGCAGCCAAGATACGACAGGGGTTTCACCCCTCCACTTT. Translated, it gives CASSQDTTGVSPLHF.

The CDR3 spells CASSATANQGRYTF. The CDR3 region has the DNA TGTGCCAGCAGCGCGACAGCGAACCAGGGGCGCTACACCTTC. V gene TRBV6-5 combines with J gene TRBJ1-2; D may be TRBD1 (6 bases). CDR1 is MNHEY and CDR2 is SVGAGI in the germline V gene. Trimming pared 6 bases from V and 9 bases from J, leaving 20 bases between. The CDR3 spans 14 residues.

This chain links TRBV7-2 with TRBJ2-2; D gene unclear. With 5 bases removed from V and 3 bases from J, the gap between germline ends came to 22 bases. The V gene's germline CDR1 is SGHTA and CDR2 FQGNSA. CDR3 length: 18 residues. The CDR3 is CASSPSRNGLDDTGELFF. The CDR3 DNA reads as TGTGCCAGCAGCCCCTCCAGAAACGGGTTAGATGACACCGGGGAGCTGTTTTTT.

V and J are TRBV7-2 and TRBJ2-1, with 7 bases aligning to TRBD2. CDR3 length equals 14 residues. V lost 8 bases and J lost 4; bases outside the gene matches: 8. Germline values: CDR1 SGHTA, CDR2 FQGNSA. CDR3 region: CASGVAGNYNEQFF. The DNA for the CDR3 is TGTGCCAGCGGTGTAGCGGGTAATTACAATGAGCAGTTCTTC.

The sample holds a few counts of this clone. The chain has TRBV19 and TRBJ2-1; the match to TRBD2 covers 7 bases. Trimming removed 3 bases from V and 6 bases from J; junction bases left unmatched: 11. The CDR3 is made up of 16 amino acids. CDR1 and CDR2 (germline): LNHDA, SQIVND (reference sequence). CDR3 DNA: TGTGCCAGTAGTATTACATGGGCGGGAGCAAGCAATGAGCAGTTCTTC. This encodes CASSITWAGASNEQFF.

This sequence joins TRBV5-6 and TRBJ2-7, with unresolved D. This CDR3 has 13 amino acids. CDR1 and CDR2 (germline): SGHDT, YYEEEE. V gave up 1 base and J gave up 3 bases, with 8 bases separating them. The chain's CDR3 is CASSLPTDYEQYF. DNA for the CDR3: TGTGCCAGCAGCTTGCCAACAGACTACGAGCAGTACTTC.

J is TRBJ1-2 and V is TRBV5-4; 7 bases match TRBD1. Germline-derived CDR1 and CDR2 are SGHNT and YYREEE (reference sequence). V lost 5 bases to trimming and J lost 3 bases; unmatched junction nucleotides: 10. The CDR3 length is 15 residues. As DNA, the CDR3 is TGTGCCAGCAGTATGGGGACAGCCTCTTACTATGGCTACACCTTC. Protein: CASSMGTASYYGYTF.

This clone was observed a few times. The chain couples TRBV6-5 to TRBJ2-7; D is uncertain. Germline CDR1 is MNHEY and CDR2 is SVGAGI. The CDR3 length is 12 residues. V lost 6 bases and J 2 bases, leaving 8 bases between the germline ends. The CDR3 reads CASRTSPYEQYF. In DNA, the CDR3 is TGTGCCAGCAGGACTTCTCCCTACGAGCAGTACTTC.

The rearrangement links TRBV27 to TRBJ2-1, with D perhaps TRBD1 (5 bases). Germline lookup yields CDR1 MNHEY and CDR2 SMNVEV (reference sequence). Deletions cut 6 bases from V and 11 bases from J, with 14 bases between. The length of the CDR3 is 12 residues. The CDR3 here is CASSSDRGKQFF. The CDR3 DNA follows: TGTGCCAGCAGCTCCGATAGGGGAAAGCAGTTCTTC.

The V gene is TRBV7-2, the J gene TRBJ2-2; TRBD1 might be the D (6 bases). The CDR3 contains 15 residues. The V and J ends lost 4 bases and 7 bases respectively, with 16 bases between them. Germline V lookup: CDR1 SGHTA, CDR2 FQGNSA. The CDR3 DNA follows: TGTGCCAGCAGCTATCACGTACAGGGCGGCGGGGAGCTGTTTTTT. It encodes CASSYHVQGGGELFF.

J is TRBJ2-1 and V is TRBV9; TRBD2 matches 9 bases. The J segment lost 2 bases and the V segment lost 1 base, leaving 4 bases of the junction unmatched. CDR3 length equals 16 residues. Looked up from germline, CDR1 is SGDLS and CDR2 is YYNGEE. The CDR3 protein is CASSVLASGTYNEQFF. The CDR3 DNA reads TGTGCCAGCAGCGTATTGGCTAGCGGGACCTACAATGAGCAGTTCTTC. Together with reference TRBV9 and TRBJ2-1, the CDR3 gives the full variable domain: DSGVTQTPKHLITATGQRVTLRCSPRSGDLSVYWYQQSLDQGLQFLIQYYNGEERAKGNILERFSAQQFPDLHSELNLSSLELGDSALYFCASSVLASGTYNEQFFGPGTRLTVL.

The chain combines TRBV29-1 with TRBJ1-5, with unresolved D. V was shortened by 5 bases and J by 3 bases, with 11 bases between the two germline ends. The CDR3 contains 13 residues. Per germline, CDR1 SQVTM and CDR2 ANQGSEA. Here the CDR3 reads CSVTSGFNQPQHF. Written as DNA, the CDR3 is TGCAGCGTTACATCGGGTTTCAATCAGCCCCAGCATTTT.

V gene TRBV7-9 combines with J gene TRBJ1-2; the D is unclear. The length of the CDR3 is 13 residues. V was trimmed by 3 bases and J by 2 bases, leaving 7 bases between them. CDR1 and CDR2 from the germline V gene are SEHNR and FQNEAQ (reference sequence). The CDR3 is CASSLPQNYGYTF. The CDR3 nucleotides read TGTGCCAGCAGCTTGCCCCAGAACTATGGCTACACCTTC.

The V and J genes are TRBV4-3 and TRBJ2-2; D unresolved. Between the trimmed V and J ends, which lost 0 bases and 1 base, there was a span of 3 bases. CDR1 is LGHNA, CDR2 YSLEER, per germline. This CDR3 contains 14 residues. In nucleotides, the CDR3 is TGCGCCAGCAGCCAAGACAGGAACACCGGGGAGCTGTTTTTT. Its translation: CASSQDRNTGELFF.

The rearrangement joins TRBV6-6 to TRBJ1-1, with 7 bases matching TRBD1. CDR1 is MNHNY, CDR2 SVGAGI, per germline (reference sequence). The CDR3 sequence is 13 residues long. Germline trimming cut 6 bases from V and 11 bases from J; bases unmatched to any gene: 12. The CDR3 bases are TGTGCCAGCAGCTCCTCCCTGAAACAGGGGGCTTTCTTT. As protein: CASSSSLKQGAFF.

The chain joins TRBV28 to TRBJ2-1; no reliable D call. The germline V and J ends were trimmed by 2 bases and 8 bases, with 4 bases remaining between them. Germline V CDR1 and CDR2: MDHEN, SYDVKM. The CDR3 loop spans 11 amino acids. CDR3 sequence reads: CASSLHYEQFF. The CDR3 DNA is TGTGCCAGCAGTTTACACTATGAGCAGTTCTTC.